A selection of T cell receptor beta chains follows, all from one sample in a study of cytomegalovirus exposure and HLA in healthy donors. The table came from immunoSEQ multiplex PCR; TCRdb's copy has only in-frame clones and leaves some out. The data hold approximately 110,000 clones, with 80% to 85% observed a single time. The sample taken for sequencing was PBMCs. The receptors shown here come from a woman younger than 45 in good health and CMV-seronegative. Each CDR3 is given with its conserved first and last residue. The D gene is left open where the match is weak. Clone size is given for some rows only: seen once, a few or many times, or a class if the clone is expanded.

12 | TRBJ2-1 | . | TRBV9 | TRBD2 | TGTGCCAGCAGCGTCCTAGCGGATGAGCAGTTCTTC | CASSVLADEQFF
15 | TRBJ1-1 | . | TRBV19 | TRBD1 | TGTGCCAGTAGTACCCAGGGACAGGGGTTCAGGGGAGCTTTCTTT | CASSTQGQGFRGAFF
15 | TRBJ2-5 | . | TRBV9 | TRBD2 | TGTGCCAGCAGCGTAGAGGGACTGGGGGGGGAGACCCAGTACTTC | CASSVEGLGGETQYF
16 | TRBJ2-7 | . | TRBV5-1 | TRBD2 | TGCGCCAGCAGCTTGGACCTAGCGGGTGGTGTGCACGAGCAGTACTTC | CASSLDLAGGVHEQYF
13 | TRBJ2-7 | . | TRBV19 | . | TGTGCCAGACCATTGTATGAGAGCTACGAGCAGTACTTC | CARPLYESYEQYF
17 | TRBJ2-7 | . | TRBV11-3 | . | TGTGCCAGCAGCTGTCGCTTCCCAGGGCAGGGGTCCTACGAGCAGTACTTC | CASSCRFPGQGSYEQYF
14 | TRBJ1-1 | . | TRBV5-1 | . | TGCGCCAGCAGCTTACAGGGTGGGAACACTGAAGCTTTCTTT | CASSLQGGNTEAFF
16 | TRBJ2-2 | . | TRBV7-3 | . | TGTGCCAGCAGCTTACGGCTAGCCAAGAACACCGGGGAGCTGTTTTTT | CASSLRLAKNTGELFF
15 | TRBJ2-7 | . | TRBV10-3 | . | TGTGCCATCAGTGAGGAGGGGGGGGGATCCTACGAGCAGTACTTC | CAISEEGGGSYEQYF
15 | TRBJ1-1 | . | TRBV2 | . | TGTGCCAGCAGGGTGAGGGGACTTTTGAACACTGAAGCTTTCTTT | CASRVRGLLNTEAFF
18 | TRBJ2-3 | few | TRBV19 | TRBD1 | TGTGCCAGTAGTACAGCCAGGCCTGGACAGGGGGCTTCCTGGACGCAGTATTTT | CASSTARPGQGASWTQYF
15 | TRBJ2-5 | . | TRBV4-2 | . | TGTGCCAGCAGCCAAGATTTTTTATCGGTAGAGACCCAGTACTTC | CASSQDFLSVETQYF
14 | TRBJ2-5 | . | TRBV7-3 | TRBD2 | TGTGCCAGCAGCTCGGGACTAGCGGGAGAGACCCAGTACTTC | CASSSGLAGETQYF
15 | TRBJ2-1 | . | TRBV6-4 | TRBD1 | TGTGCCAGCAGTGACCAGGGACAGGGGGCGGGAGAGCAGTTCTTC | CASSDQGQGAGEQFF
12 | TRBJ2-7 | . | TRBV2 | TRBD2 | TGTGCCAGCAGCCCTACTAGCGACGAGCAGTACTTC | CASSPTSDEQYF
15 | TRBJ2-1 | . | TRBV4-2 | TRBD2 | TGTGCCAGCAGCCAGGGGGCTAGCGGGCAGAATGAGCAGTTCTTC | CASSQGASGQNEQFF
15 | TRBJ2-3 | . | TRBV5-4 | . | TGTGCCAGCAGCTTACTTGGGGCGCTCACAGATACGCAGTATTTT | CASSLLGALTDTQYF
13 | TRBJ1-4 | . | TRBV7-9 | . | TGTGCCAGCAGCAAAAACAGGGATGAAAAACTGTTTTTT | CASSKNRDEKLFF